This T cell receptor beta chain was identified in a study of T-cell memory formation after mild COVID-19. Overall study: TCR clusters showed largely donor specificity.

The study's findings and limits: Later expanders leaned CD4+, whereas day 15 to 85 contracting clones were balanced CD4/CD8. SARS-CoV-2 specificity was not confirmed for second-wave clones peaking on day 37.

As for this clonotype: Its target is not known.

Trimming stripped 4 bases from V and 0 bases from J, with 17 bases between. The CDR3 runs 17 residues. CDR1 and CDR2 (germline): LGHDT, YNNKEL (reference sequence). From 5'RACE with constant-segment primers came TCR alpha and TCR beta cDNA libraries that carried sample barcodes and UMIs. From the 5' RACE reads, TCRdb called clonotypes with MiXCR, one entry per CDR3 protein. The data show hundreds of thousands of distinct CDR3 sequences, with approximately 29% seen just once and roughly 13% held by the top ten. The TCR was taken from an adult woman who had mild COVID-19 (a few samples of this study predate the infection). Cell type and time point are not known. The rearrangement joins TRBV3-1 to TRBJ2-3, with a weak D call TRBD1 (5 bases). The source material was PBMCs or a T cell subset sorted from them (not recorded which). CDR3 nucleotide sequence: TGTGCCAGCAGCCCCTCCGACAGAATGTCTAGCACAGATACGCAGTATTTT. Translation gives CASSPSDRMSSTDTQYF.